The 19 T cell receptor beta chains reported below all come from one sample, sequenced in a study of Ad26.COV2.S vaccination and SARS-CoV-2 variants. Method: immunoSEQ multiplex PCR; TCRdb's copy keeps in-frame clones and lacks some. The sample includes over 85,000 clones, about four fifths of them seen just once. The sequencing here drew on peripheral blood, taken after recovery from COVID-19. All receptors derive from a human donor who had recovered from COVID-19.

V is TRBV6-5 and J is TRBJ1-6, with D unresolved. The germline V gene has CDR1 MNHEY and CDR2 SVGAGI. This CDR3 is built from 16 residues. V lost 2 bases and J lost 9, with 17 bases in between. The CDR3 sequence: CASSYQGLGMSSPLHF. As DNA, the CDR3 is TGTGCCAGCAGTTACCAAGGGCTCGGTATGAGTTCACCCCTCCACTTT.

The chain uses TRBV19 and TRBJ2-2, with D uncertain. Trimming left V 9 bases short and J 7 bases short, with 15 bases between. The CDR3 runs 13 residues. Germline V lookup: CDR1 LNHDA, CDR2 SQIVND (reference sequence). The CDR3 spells CASRGRLVGELFF. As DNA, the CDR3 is TGTGCCAGCCGCGGCAGGCTTGTCGGGGAGCTGTTTTTT.

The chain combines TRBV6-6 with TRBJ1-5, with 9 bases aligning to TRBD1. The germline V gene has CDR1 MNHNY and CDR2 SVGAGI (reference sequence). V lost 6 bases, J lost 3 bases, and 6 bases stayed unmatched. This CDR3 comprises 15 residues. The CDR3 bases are TGTGCCAGCAGGGGGGGACAGGGACCCAATCAGCCCCAGCATTTT. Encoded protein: CASRGGQGPNQPQHF.

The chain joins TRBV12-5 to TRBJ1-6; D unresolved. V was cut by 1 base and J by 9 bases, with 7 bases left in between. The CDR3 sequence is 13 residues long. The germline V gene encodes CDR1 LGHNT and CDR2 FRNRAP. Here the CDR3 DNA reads TGTGCTAGTGGTTTGGCCCAATTTTCACCCCTCCACTTT. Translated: CASGLAQFSPLHF.

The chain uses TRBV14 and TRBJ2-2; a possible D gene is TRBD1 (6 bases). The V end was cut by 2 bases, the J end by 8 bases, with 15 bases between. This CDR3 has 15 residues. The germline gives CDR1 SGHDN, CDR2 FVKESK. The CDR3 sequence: CASSQLLQGQGELFF. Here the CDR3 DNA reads TGTGCCAGCAGCCAACTCCTACAGGGACAAGGGGAGCTGTTTTTT.

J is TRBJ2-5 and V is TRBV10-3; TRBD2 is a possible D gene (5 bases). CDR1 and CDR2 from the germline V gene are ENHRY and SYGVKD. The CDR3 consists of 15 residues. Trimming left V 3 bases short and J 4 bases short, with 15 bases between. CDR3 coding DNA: TGTGCCATCAGTGATTCTGCTATCGGAGGAGAGACCCAGTACTTC. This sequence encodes CAISDSAIGGETQYF.

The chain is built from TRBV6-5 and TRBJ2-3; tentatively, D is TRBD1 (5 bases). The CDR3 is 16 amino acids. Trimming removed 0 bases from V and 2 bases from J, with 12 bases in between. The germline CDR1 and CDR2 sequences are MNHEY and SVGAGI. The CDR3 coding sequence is TGTGCCAGCAGTTACTCGGAGACAGATCTCACAGATACGCAGTATTTT. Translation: CASSYSETDLTDTQYF.

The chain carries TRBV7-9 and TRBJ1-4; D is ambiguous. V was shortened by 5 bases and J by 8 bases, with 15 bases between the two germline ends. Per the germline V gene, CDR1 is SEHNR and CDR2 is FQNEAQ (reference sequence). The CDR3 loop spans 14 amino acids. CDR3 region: CASSPRWGSEKLFF. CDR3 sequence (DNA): TGTGCCAGCAGCCCCCGCTGGGGTAGCGAAAAACTGTTTTTT.

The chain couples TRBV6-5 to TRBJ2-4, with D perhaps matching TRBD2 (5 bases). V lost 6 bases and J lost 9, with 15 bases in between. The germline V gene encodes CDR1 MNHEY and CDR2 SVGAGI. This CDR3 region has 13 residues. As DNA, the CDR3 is TGTGCCAGCAGGCGGGTTGCGGCAGGCATTCAGTACTTC. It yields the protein CASRRVAAGIQYF.

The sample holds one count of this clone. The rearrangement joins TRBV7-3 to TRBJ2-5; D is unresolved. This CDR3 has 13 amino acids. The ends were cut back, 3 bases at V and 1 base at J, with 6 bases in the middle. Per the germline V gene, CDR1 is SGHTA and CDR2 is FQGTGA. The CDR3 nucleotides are TGTGCCAGCAGCTTTACTTTCCAAGAGACCCAGTACTTC. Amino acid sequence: CASSFTFQETQYF.

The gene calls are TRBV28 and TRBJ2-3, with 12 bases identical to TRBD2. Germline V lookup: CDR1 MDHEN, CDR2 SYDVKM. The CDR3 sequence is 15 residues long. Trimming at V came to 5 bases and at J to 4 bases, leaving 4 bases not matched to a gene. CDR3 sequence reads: CASSHLAGGADTQYF. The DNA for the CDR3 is TGTGCCAGCAGTCATCTAGCGGGGGGGGCAGATACGCAGTATTTT.

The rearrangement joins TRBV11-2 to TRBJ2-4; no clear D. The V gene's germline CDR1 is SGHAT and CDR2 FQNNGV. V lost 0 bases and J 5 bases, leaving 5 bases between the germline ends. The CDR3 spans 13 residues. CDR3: CASSLDNENIQYF. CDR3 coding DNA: TGTGCCAGCAGCTTAGACAACGAAAACATTCAGTACTTC.

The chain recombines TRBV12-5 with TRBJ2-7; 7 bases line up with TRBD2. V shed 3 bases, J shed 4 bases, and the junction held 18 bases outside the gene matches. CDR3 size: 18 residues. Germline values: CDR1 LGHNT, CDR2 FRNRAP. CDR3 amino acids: CASGFHTLMAGEGYEQYF. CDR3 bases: TGTGCTAGTGGTTTCCATACGTTAATGGCGGGAGAGGGTTACGAGCAGTACTTC.

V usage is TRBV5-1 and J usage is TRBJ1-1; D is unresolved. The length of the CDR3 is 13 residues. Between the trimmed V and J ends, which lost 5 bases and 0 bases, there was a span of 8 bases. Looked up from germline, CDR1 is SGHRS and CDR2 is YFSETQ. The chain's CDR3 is CASRFVMNTEAFF. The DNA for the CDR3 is TGCGCCAGCAGATTCGTGATGAACACTGAAGCTTTCTTT.

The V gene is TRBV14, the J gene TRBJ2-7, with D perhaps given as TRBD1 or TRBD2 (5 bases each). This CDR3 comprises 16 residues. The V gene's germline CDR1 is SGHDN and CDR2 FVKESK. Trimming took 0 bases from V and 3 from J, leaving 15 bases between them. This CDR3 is CASSQDLVGDGYEQYF. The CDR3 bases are TGTGCCAGCAGCCAAGATCTGGTCGGGGACGGCTACGAGCAGTACTTC.

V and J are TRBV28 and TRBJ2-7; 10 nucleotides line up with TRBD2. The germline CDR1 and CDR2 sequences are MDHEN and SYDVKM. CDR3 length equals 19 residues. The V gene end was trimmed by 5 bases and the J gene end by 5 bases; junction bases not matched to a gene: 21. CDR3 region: CASSLPLGQGIAGGDEQYF. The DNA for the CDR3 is TGTGCCAGCAGTCTGCCTCTTGGACAGGGAATAGCGGGAGGCGACGAGCAGTACTTC.

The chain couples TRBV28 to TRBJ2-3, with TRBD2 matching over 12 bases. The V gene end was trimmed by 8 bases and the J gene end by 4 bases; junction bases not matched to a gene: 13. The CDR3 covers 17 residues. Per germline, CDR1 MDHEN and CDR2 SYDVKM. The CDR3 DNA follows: TGTGCCAGCCTAGCGGGAGGGAGCGTAGGGCGTGCAGATACGCAGTATTTT. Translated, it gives CASLAGGSVGRADTQYF.

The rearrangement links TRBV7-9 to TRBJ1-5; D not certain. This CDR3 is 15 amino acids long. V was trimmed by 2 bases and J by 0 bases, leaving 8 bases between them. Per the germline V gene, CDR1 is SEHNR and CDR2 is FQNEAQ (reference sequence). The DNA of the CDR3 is TGTGCCAGCAGCTTAAGTGGAAGTAGCAATCAGCCCCAGCATTTT. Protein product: CASSLSGSSNQPQHF.

The CDR3 loop reads CASSQDLAGDYEQYF. The CDR3 DNA reads as TGCGCCAGCAGCCAAGATCTGGCGGGAGACTACGAGCAGTACTTC. The chain recombines TRBV4-3 with TRBJ2-7; TRBD2 matches at 7 bases. The CDR3 spans 15 residues. Germline V gene data show CDR1 as LGHNA and CDR2 as YSLEER. V shed 0 bases and J 3 bases; nucleotides not matched to a gene: 5.